The 11 T cell receptor beta chains reported below all come from one sample, sequenced in a study of shared clonotypes between healthy human individuals. Generated by immunoSEQ multiplex PCR, the TCRdb table keeps only in-frame clones and is missing some. The profile shows under 2.5 million clones, under 95% of them singletons. The specimen sequenced was naive CD4+ T cells from PBMCs. Regarding subset: CD45RA+ positively selected. These receptors were obtained from a man aged 18 to 29 in good health. Some clones in this sample may be carry-over from other donors' samples.

The CDR3: CASSYGTGGEAFF. The CDR3 region has the DNA TGTGCCAGCAGCTATGGGACAGGGGGCGAAGCTTTCTTT. This chain uses TRBV7-3 with TRBJ1-1; 12 bases map to TRBD1. The CDR3 spans 13 residues. Germline-derived CDR1 and CDR2 are SGHTA and FQGTGA. Losses at the gene ends were 4 bases for V and 8 bases for J; bases not matched to a gene: 2.

The chain combines TRBV28 with TRBJ2-5, with 9 bases fitting TRBD2. There are 14 residues in the CDR3. The germline V gene encodes CDR1 MDHEN and CDR2 SYDVKM. V trimming: 3 bases; J trimming: 6 bases; junction bases outside the gene matches: 5. Here the CDR3 reads CASSLIAGAQTQYF. Written as DNA, the CDR3 is TGTGCCAGCAGTTTGATAGCGGGAGCCCAGACCCAGTACTTC.

The chain employs TRBV6-6 and TRBJ2-1, with 8 bases lining up with TRBD1. CDR1 MNHNY and CDR2 SVGAGI come from the germline V gene (reference sequence). V was clipped by 6 bases and J by 9 bases; unmatched bases: 7. The CDR3 totals 13 residues. CDR3 loop: CASRPRGRGEQFF. In DNA, the CDR3 is TGTGCCAGCAGACCCAGGGGGCGGGGTGAGCAGTTCTTC.

This chain uses TRBV7-2 with TRBJ1-6; D is uncertain. V shed 5 bases and J shed 8 bases, with 13 bases lying between them. The CDR3 has 14 residues. Germline-derived CDR1 and CDR2 are SGHTA and FQGNSA. CDR3 nucleotides: TGTGCCAGCAGCCCGCGGACCCTAGATTCACCCCTCCACTTT. The encoded protein is CASSPRTLDSPLHF. The full variable domain, completed using reference TRBV7-2 and TRBJ1-6, is GAGVSQSPSNKVTEKGKDVELRCDPISGHTALYWYRQSLGQGLEFLIYFQGNSAPDKSGLPSDRFSAERTGGSVSTLTIQRTQQEDSAVYLCASSPRTLDSPLHFGNGTRLTVT.

This chain uses TRBV4-2 with TRBJ2-3; 7 bases match TRBD2. The trim removed 0 bases at V and 7 bases at J, leaving 10 bases unmatched. Germline V gene lookup returns CDR1 LGHNA and CDR2 YNFKEQ. There are 16 residues in the CDR3. CDR3: CASSQDGVGGRNTQYF. The CDR3 DNA is TGTGCCAGCAGCCAAGATGGGGTGGGAGGGCGGAATACGCAGTATTTT.

The V gene is TRBV29-1, the J gene TRBJ2-5, with D perhaps matching TRBD1 or TRBD2 (5 bases each). Trimming shortened V by 7 bases and J by 10 bases, and 16 bases separated the two germline ends. The length of the CDR3 is 11 residues. Germline V gene sequence: CDR1 SQVTM, CDR2 ANQGSEA. The CDR3 here is CSAGRLGDQYF. CDR3 DNA sequence: TGCAGCGCCGGCCGGTTGGGGGACCAGTACTTC.

The rearrangement links TRBV11-2 to TRBJ2-1; 12 nucleotides match TRBD1. V gave up 1 base and J gave up 7 bases; unmatched junction bases: 2. From germline, CDR1 is SGHAT and CDR2 FQNNGV. The CDR3 consists of 15 residues. The CDR3 region has the DNA TGTGCCAGCAGCTTAGCGGGACAGGGGGCGAATGAGCAGTTCTTC. Translating gives CASSLAGQGANEQFF. Complete variable domain (other parts from reference TRBV11-2 and TRBJ2-1): EAGVAQSPRYKIIEKRQSVAFWCNPISGHATLYWYQQILGQGPKLLIQFQNNGVVDDSQLPKDRFSAERLKGVDSTLKIQPAKLEDSAVYLCASSLAGQGANEQFFGPGTRLTVL.

The V gene is TRBV5-1, the J gene TRBJ2-7; D is perhaps TRBD2 (5 bases). The V and J ends lost 6 bases and 0 bases respectively, with 19 bases between them. Germline lookup yields CDR1 SGHRS and CDR2 YFSETQ. The CDR3 sequence is 16 residues long. In nucleotides, the CDR3 is TGCGCCAGCATCCCGCGGATCGGGGTGAGCTCCTACGAGCAGTACTTC. Translation gives CASIPRIGVSSYEQYF.

The chain has TRBV25-1 and TRBJ2-1; no clear D. Germline lookup yields CDR1 MGHDK and CDR2 SYGVNS. This CDR3 is 11 amino acids long. V lost 5 bases and J 8 bases, leaving 7 bases between the germline ends. The CDR3 reads CASSRWDEQFF. CDR3 DNA sequence: TGTGCCAGCAGTCGCTGGGATGAGCAGTTCTTC.

V gene TRBV5-1 combines with J gene TRBJ2-3, with D perhaps given as TRBD1 or TRBD2 (5 bases each). This CDR3 contains 16 residues. The germline V and J ends were trimmed by 0 bases and 8 bases, with 19 bases remaining between them. Germline V CDR1 and CDR2: SGHRS, YFSETQ. CDR3 in amino acids: CASSLGEGPAQGTQYF. Here the CDR3 DNA reads TGCGCCAGCAGCTTGGGCGAGGGGCCAGCGCAGGGTACGCAGTATTTT. The full variable domain, completed using reference TRBV5-1 and TRBJ2-3, is KAGVTQTPRYLIKTRGQQVTLSCSPISGHRSVSWYQQTPGQGLQFLFEYFSETQRNKGNFPGRFSGRQFSNSRSEMNVSTLELGDSALYLCASSLGEGPAQGTQYFGPGTRLTVL.

As to this clone: Other DNA sequences in the sample encode the same CDR3. The rearrangement uses TRBV7-2 and TRBJ1-2; tentatively, D is TRBD1 (6 bases). This CDR3 region has 14 residues. V dropped 3 bases and J dropped 2 bases, with 10 bases sitting between them. Germline V gives CDR1 SGHTA, CDR2 FQGNSA. CDR3 bases: TGTGCCAGCAGCTTGGGAGGACAGAACTATGGCTACACCTTC. Its protein is CASSLGGQNYGYTF.